This T cell receptor (beta chain) came from a study of blood T cell repertoires in COVID-19. Study-wide context: Specimens from acute and convalescent COVID-19 originated in the United States, Italy and Spain. T cells, B-cell-depleted T cells, or PBMCs provided the cDNA or gDNA that served as material.

As originally analysed: Amplified reference gene primers provided the basis for estimating nucleated cell counts. Clones were read by immunoSEQ multiplex PCR, and TCRdb kept only the in-frame ones, dropping some. The D gene and trimming were derived from the DNA, and the V and J assignments and clone size from that table. The sample lists fewer than 250,000 clones, almost 85% seen once, with under 5% in the top ten. This CDR3 comprises 12 residues. Germline CDR1 reads PRHDT; CDR2 reads FYEKMQ (reference sequence). Trimming removed 2 bases from V and 6 bases from J, with 6 bases in between. Sequenced sample: peripheral blood. The chain carries TRBV13 and TRBJ2-3; D is unclear. This receptor was obtained from a man between 45 and 60 years old with acute or convalescent COVID-19. The CDR3 reads CASSLPPDTQYF. The CDR3 DNA reads TGTGCCAGCAGCTTACCCCCGGATACGCAGTATTTT. The variable domain in full, completed from reference TRBV13 and TRBJ2-3, reads AAGVIQSPRHLIKEKRETATLKCYPIPRHDTVYWYQQGPGQDPQFLISFYEKMQSDKGSIPDRFSAQQFSDYHSELNMSSLELGDSALYFCASSLPPDTQYFGPGTRLTVL.